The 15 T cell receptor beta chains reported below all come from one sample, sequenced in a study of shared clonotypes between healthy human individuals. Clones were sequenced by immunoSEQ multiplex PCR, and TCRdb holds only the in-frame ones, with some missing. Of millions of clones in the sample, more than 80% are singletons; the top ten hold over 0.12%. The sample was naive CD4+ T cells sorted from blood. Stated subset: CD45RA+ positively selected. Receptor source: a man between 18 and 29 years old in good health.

The CDR3 DNA is TGCAGCACGAGTGGGGCGACTGGAGATACGCAGTATTTT. Encoded protein: CSTSGATGDTQYF. This chain links TRBV29-1 with TRBJ2-3; D is possibly TRBD1 (5 bases). Germline CDR1 is SQVTM and CDR2 is ANQGSEA. V was cut by 8 bases and J by 5 bases, with 17 bases left in between. This CDR3 region has 13 residues.

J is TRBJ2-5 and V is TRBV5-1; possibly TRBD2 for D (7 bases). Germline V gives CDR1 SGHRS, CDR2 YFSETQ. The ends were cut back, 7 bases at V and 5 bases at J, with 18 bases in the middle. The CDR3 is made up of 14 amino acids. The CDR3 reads CASQRDGGPETQYF. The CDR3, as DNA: TGCGCCAGCCAGCGGGACGGGGGGCCTGAGACCCAGTACTTC.

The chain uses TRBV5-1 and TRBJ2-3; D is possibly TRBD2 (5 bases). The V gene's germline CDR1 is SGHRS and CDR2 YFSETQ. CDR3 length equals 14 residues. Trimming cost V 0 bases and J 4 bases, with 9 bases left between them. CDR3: CASSLERASDTQYF. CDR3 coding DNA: TGCGCCAGCAGCTTGGAGAGGGCCTCAGATACGCAGTATTTT.

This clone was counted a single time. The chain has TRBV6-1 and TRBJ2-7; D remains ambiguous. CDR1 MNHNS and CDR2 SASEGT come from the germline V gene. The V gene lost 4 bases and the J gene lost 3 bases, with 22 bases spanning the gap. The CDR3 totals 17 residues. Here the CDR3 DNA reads TGTGCCAGCAGTGCCGGTTGGGGTTTTTCTGGAAGCTACGAGCAGTACTTC. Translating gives CASSAGWGFSGSYEQYF.

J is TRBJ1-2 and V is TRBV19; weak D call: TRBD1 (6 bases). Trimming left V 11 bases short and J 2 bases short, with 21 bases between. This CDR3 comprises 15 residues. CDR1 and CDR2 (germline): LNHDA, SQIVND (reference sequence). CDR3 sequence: CACSGFGTSNYGYTF. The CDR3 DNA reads TGTGCCTGCTCCGGGTTTGGGACATCAAACTATGGCTACACCTTC.

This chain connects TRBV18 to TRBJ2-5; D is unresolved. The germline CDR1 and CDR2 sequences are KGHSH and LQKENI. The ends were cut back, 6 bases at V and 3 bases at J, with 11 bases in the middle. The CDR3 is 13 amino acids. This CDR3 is CASSLRLEETQYF. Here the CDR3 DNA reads TGTGCCAGCTCTCTCAGACTGGAAGAGACCCAGTACTTC.

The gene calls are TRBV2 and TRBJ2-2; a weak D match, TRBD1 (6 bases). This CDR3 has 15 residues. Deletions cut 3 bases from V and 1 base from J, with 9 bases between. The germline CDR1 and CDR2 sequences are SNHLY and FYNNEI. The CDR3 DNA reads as TGTGCCAGCAGTGAGCTGACAGGGAACACCGGGGAGCTGTTTTTT. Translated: CASSELTGNTGELFF.

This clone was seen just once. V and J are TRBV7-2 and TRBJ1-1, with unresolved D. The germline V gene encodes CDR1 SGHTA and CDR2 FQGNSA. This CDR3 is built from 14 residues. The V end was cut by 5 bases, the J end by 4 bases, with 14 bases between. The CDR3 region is CASSTKGSGTEAFF. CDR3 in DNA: TGTGCCAGCAGCACAAAGGGTTCGGGCACTGAAGCTTTCTTT.

CDR3 sequence: CASSQIVVDEKLFF. CDR3 coding DNA: TGTGCCAGCAGCCAGATAGTTGTCGATGAAAAACTGTTTTTT. The rearrangement uses TRBV5-6 and TRBJ1-4; no definite D call. Deletions cut 4 bases from V and 6 bases from J, with 13 bases between. In germline, CDR1 is SGHDT, CDR2 YYEEEE. This CDR3 has 14 amino acids.

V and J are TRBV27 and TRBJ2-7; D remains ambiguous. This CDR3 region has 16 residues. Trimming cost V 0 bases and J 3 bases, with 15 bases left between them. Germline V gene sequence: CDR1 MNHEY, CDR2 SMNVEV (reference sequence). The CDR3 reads CASSLSPQQPLYEQYF. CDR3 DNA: TGTGCCAGCAGTTTATCGCCACAGCAACCCCTCTACGAGCAGTACTTC.

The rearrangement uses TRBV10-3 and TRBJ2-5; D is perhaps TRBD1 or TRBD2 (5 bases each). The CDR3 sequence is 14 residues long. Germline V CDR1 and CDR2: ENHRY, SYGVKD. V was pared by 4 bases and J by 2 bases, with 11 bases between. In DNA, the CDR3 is TGTGCCATCAGTGGACGGGGCCCACAAGAGACCCAGTACTTC. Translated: CAISGRGPQETQYF.

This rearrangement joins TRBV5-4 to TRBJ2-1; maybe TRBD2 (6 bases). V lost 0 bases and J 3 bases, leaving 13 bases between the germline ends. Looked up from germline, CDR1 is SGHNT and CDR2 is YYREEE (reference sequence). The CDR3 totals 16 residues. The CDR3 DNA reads TGTGCCAGCAGCTTGGTGGCGGGAAACATCTACAATGAGCAGTTCTTC. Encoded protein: CASSLVAGNIYNEQFF.

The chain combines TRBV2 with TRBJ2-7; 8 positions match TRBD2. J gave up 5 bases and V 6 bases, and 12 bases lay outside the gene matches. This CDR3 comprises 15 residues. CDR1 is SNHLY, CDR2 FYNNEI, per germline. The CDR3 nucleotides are TGTGCCAGCAGAATGAACGGGGGGGCCGGGAACGAGCAGTACTTC. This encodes CASRMNGGAGNEQYF.

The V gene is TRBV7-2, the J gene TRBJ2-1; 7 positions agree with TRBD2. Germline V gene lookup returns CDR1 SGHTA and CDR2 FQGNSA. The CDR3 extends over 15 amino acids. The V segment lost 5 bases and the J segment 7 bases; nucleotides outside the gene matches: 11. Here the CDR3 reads CASSPKAFGGNEQFF. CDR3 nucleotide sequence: TGTGCCAGCAGCCCTAAGGCCTTCGGGGGGAATGAGCAGTTCTTC.

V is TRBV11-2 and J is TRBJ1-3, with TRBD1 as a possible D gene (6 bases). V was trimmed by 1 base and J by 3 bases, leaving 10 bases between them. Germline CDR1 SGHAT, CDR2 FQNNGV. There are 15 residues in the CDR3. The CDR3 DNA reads TGTGCCAGCAGCTTAGCCGGGACATTTGGAAACACCATATATTTT. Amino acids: CASSLAGTFGNTIYF.